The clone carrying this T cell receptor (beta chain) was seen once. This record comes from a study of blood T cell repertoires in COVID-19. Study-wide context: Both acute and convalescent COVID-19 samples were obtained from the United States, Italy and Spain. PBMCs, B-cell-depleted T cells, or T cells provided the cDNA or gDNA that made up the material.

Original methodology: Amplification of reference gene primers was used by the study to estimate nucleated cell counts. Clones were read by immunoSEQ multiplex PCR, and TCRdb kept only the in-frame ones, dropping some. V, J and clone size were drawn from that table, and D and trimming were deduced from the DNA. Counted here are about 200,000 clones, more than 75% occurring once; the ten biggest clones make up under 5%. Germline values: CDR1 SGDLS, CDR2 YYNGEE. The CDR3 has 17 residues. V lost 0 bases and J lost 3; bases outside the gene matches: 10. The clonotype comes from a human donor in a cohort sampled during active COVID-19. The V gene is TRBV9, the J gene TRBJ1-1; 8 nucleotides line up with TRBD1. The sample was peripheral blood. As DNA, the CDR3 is TGTGCCAGCAGCGTAGGGGCAGGGGGCTTGGCCGACACTGAAGCTTTCTTT. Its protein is CASSVGAGGLADTEAFF.